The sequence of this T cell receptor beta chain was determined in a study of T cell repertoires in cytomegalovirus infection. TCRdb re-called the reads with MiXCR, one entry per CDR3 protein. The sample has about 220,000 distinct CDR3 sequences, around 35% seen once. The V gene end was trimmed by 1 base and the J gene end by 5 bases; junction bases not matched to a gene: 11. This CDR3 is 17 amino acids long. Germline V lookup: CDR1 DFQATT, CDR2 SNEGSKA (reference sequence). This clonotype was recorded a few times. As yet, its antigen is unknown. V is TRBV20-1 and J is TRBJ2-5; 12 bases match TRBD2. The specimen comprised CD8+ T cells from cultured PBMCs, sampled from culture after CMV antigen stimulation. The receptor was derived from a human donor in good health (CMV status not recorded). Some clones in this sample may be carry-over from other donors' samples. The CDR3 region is CSARVLRTSGKYETQYF. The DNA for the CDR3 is TGCAGTGCTAGAGTCCTTAGGACTAGCGGGAAGTATGAGACCCAGTACTTC.